Following are 31 T cell receptor beta chains from one sample sequenced in a study of blood T cell repertoires in COVID-19. TCRdb's table, derived via immunoSEQ multiplex PCR, lists solely in-frame clones and lacks some. The repertoire holds under 75,000 clones, with 55% to 80% as singletons. Sequencing used peripheral blood. The receptors derive from a woman between 65 and 79 years old with COVID-19, enrolled during active disease.

As for this clone: One end of the junction fails to match germline, which may point to a read error. This chain uses TRBV11-2 with TRBJ2-3; TRBD1 is a possible D gene (5 bases). The CDR3 is 15 residues long. The germline V gene has CDR1 SGHAT and CDR2 FQNNGV. The CDR3 is CASSPSADTTNTQYF. The CDR3 region has the DNA TGTGCCAGCAGCCCATCCGCGGACACCACAAATACGCAGTATTTT.

About this clone itself: This same CDR3 is encoded by further DNA sequences in the sample. V and J are TRBV7-9 and TRBJ2-5; 8 nucleotides align to TRBD2. The CDR3 has 12 amino acids. J gave up 5 bases and V 6 bases, and 2 bases lay outside the gene matches. Germline values: CDR1 SEHNR, CDR2 FQNEAQ (reference sequence). For the CDR3, the DNA is TGTGCCAGCAGGGGACTAGTGGAGACCCAGTACTTC. Its translation: CASRGLVETQYF.

The genes are TRBV2 and TRBJ1-2; 7 bases line up with TRBD1. Germline CDR1 reads SNHLY; CDR2 reads FYNNEI. Losses at the gene ends were 2 bases for V and 8 bases for J; bases not matched to a gene: 2. The CDR3 extends over 12 amino acids. CDR3 DNA sequence: TGTGCCAGCAGTGAAACGGGACAGGGCTACACCTTC. Translating gives CASSETGQGYTF.

The chain combines TRBV5-4 with TRBJ2-1; D possibly corresponds to TRBD2 (6 bases). CDR1 SGHNT and CDR2 YYREEE come from the germline V gene (reference sequence). V was cut by 4 bases and J by 8 bases, with 19 bases left in between. This CDR3 is built from 15 residues. The chain's CDR3 is CASSPRDRRGYEQFF. In nucleotides, the CDR3 is TGTGCCAGCAGCCCTCGGGACCGACGGGGGTATGAGCAGTTCTTC.

The gene calls are TRBV4-1 and TRBJ1-1; 7 positions agree with TRBD1. J was trimmed by 3 bases and V by 7 bases; bases with no gene match: 8. The CDR3 totals 14 residues. CDR1 MGHRA and CDR2 YSYEKL come from the germline V gene. The CDR3 DNA sequence: TGCGCCAGCACCTCAACCACAGGGGACACTGAAGCTTTCTTT. It codes for CASTSTTGDTEAFF.

The chain carries TRBV5-6 and TRBJ2-2, with 7 bases lining up with TRBD1. The CDR3 sequence is 15 residues long. Trimming took 7 bases from V and 9 from J; bases not matched to a gene: 15. Germline V gene lookup returns CDR1 SGHDT and CDR2 YYEEEE. This chain's CDR3 is CASGATTGSERELFF. The CDR3 nucleotides are TGTGCCAGCGGGGCCACGACAGGGTCGGAGAGGGAGCTGTTTTTT.

The chain uses TRBV2 and TRBJ2-3; 8 bases are a match to TRBD2. Germline values: CDR1 SNHLY, CDR2 FYNNEI. The length of the CDR3 is 15 residues. The junction had 5 bases not matched to a gene; V was cut back by 6 bases and J by 0 bases. The CDR3 loop is CASSRGLGSTDTQYF. DNA for the CDR3: TGTGCCAGCAGCCGGGGACTAGGGAGCACAGATACGCAGTATTTT.

The V and J genes are TRBV15 and TRBJ2-4; 16 bases line up with TRBD2. CDR1 is LNHNV and CDR2 is YYDKDF in the germline V gene (reference sequence). CDR3 length: 19 amino acids. V was pared by 1 base and J by 5 bases, with 8 bases of the junction left unmatched. The DNA of the CDR3 is TGTGCCACCAGCAGAGCAGCCGGGACTAGCGGGGGGGCGGAAAACATTCAGTACTTC. Its protein product is CATSRAAGTSGGAENIQYF.

A few counts support this clone. The chain joins TRBV14 to TRBJ1-1, with TRBD1 matching 7 bases. This CDR3 is 17 amino acids long. Germline lookup yields CDR1 SGHDN and CDR2 FVKESK. V lost 0 bases, J lost 4 bases, and 11 bases stayed unmatched. For the CDR3, the DNA is TGTGCCAGCAGCCAAGATAGGGCGTGGAAGGGGGCCACTGAAGCTTTCTTT. Its translation: CASSQDRAWKGATEAFF.

The chain has TRBV7-3 and TRBJ2-2; D unclear. The germline V and J ends were trimmed by 5 bases and 2 bases, with 6 bases remaining between them. The CDR3 sequence is 13 residues long. Germline V gene sequence: CDR1 SGHTA, CDR2 FQGTGA. CDR3 in DNA: TGTGCCAGCAGCGCCTACAACACCGGGGAGCTGTTTTTT. Its translation is CASSAYNTGELFF.

V gene TRBV15 combines with J gene TRBJ1-1, with a possible D match to TRBD1 (6 bases). Germline CDR1 is LNHNV and CDR2 is YYDKDF (reference sequence). CDR3 length: 15 residues. Trimming pared 5 bases from V and 5 bases from J, leaving 18 bases between. CDR3 in DNA: TGTGCCACCAGCGGTGGGAAGGGGGTGGGTACTGAAGCTTTCTTT. Translated, it gives CATSGGKGVGTEAFF.

This clone occurred a few times. This rearrangement joins TRBV7-2 to TRBJ1-4, with D unresolved. The germline CDR1 and CDR2 sequences are SGHTA and FQGNSA. The V and J ends lost 0 bases and 8 bases respectively, with 10 bases between them. There are 14 residues in the CDR3. CDR3 loop: CASSLAGGTEKLFF. CDR3 in DNA: TGTGCCAGCAGCTTAGCCGGCGGTACGGAAAAACTGTTTTTT.

The CDR3 coding sequence is TGTGCCACCATGACCAGCGGGTGGACTGAAGCTTTCTTT. It encodes CATMTSGWTEAFF. The chain has TRBV12-3 or TRBV12-4 and TRBJ1-1, with D uncertain. V was clipped by 10 bases and J by 5 bases, with 17 bases between them. This CDR3 is built from 13 residues.

This chain uses TRBV7-9 with TRBJ1-2; no clear D gene. The CDR3 runs 10 residues. The V gene's germline CDR1 is SEHNR and CDR2 FQNEAQ (reference sequence). CDR3 DNA sequence: TGTCCCAAGGGAGTCTATGGCTACACCTTC. Translating gives CPKGVYGYTF.

This rearrangement joins TRBV5-1 to TRBJ2-5; 7 nucleotides align to TRBD2. The J segment lost 5 bases and the V segment lost 0 bases, leaving 13 bases of the junction unmatched. Germline V gives CDR1 SGHRS, CDR2 YFSETQ. The CDR3 has 17 residues. CDR3 in amino acids: CASSLGAGALRRETQYF. The CDR3 DNA is TGCGCCAGCAGCTTGGGGGCGGGAGCTCTCCGGAGGGAGACCCAGTACTTC.

This sequence joins TRBV18 and TRBJ2-5, with TRBD1 matching 7 bases. The length of the CDR3 is 13 residues. J was trimmed by 4 bases and V by 3 bases; bases with no gene match: 2. Germline V gene data show CDR1 as KGHSH and CDR2 as LQKENI. CDR3 coding DNA: TGTGCCAGCTCACCTACAGGGGCAGAGACCCAGTACTTC. It encodes CASSPTGAETQYF.

This chain uses TRBV7-8 with TRBJ2-2, with a weak D call TRBD1 (5 bases). Germline V gene lookup returns CDR1 SGHVS and CDR2 FQNEAQ. Trimming cost V 7 bases and J 7 bases, with 13 bases left between them. The CDR3 contains 13 residues. The CDR3 nucleotides read TGTGCCAGCACCCAGATAAGGGGCGGGGAGCTGTTTTTT. Translated, it gives CASTQIRGGELFF.

V usage is TRBV27 and J usage is TRBJ2-1, with 12 bases fitting TRBD2. The V gene's germline CDR1 is MNHEY and CDR2 SMNVEV (reference sequence). The length of the CDR3 is 16 residues. Unmatched junction bases numbered 2, after V lost 4 bases and J lost 1 base. CDR3 in DNA: TGTGCCAGCAGTTCCGGGACTAGCGGGTCCTACAATGAGCAGTTCTTC. Its translation: CASSSGTSGSYNEQFF.

The chain is built from TRBV7-8 and TRBJ1-5; D remains unclear. The germline gives CDR1 SGHVS, CDR2 FQNEAQ. The length of the CDR3 is 15 residues. V was cut by 5 bases and J by 7 bases, with 18 bases left in between. The CDR3 sequence is CASSPRRVPDQPQHF. The CDR3 coding sequence is TGTGCCAGCAGCCCACGGCGGGTGCCGGACCAGCCCCAGCATTTT. Filled out from reference TRBV7-8 and TRBJ1-5, the complete variable domain reads GAGVSQSPRYKVAKRGQDVALRCDPISGHVSLFWYQQALGQGPEFLTYFQNEAQLDKSGLPSDRFFAERPEGSVSTLKIQRTQQEDSAVYLCASSPRRVPDQPQHFGDGTRLSIL.

The rearrangement links TRBV7-2 to TRBJ1-1; the D gene is possibly TRBD1 (6 bases). Germline V gene sequence: CDR1 SGHTA, CDR2 FQGNSA. Trimming cost V 0 bases and J 3 bases, with 8 bases left between them. The CDR3 is 14 amino acids. This chain's CDR3 is CASSLAPGDTEAFF. CDR3 coding DNA: TGTGCCAGCAGCTTAGCGCCAGGGGACACTGAAGCTTTCTTT.

The DNA of the CDR3 is TGCGCCAGCAGCTTGGTTACAGGGTATACCTATGGCTACACCTTC. Translating gives CASSLVTGYTYGYTF. The chain links TRBV5-1 to TRBJ1-2; D possibly corresponds to TRBD1 (6 bases). The CDR3 is made up of 15 amino acids. With 0 bases removed from V and 4 bases from J, the gap between germline ends came to 13 bases. Looked up from germline, CDR1 is SGHRS and CDR2 is YFSETQ.

This clone was observed once. The V and J genes are TRBV5-1 and TRBJ1-2, with TRBD1 matching 10 bases. The junction had 2 bases not matched to a gene; V was cut back by 4 bases and J by 5 bases. The germline V gene encodes CDR1 SGHRS and CDR2 YFSETQ. The CDR3 loop spans 13 amino acids. CDR3 sequence reads: CASSPGQGYGYTF. The CDR3 bases are TGCGCCAGCAGCCCGGGACAGGGGTATGGCTACACCTTC.

This chain uses TRBV24-1 with TRBJ1-2; 8 bases line up with TRBD1. CDR3 length: 15 amino acids. Germline V lookup: CDR1 KGHDR, CDR2 SFDVKD. V dropped 2 bases and J dropped 6; count of bases not matched to a gene: 7. This CDR3 is CATSDSRTGFDGYTF. CDR3 bases: TGTGCCACCAGTGATTCCAGGACAGGGTTTGATGGCTACACCTTC.

The chain is built from TRBV6-2 or TRBV6-3 and TRBJ2-1, with TRBD2 matching over 10 bases. The CDR3 sequence is 16 residues long. J gave up 2 bases and V 8 bases, and 9 bases lay outside the gene matches. CDR1 and CDR2 from the germline V gene are MNHEY and SVGEGT. For the CDR3, the DNA is TGTGCCAGCCGCCGGGGGCTAGCGGGGGCCTACAATGAGCAGTTCTTC. This encodes CASRRGLAGAYNEQFF.

J is TRBJ1-4 and V is TRBV9, with a weak D call TRBD1 (5 bases). CDR1 is SGDLS and CDR2 is YYNGEE in the germline V gene. CDR3 length: 16 amino acids. V lost 4 bases and J lost 2, with 15 bases in between. CDR3 nucleotide sequence: TGTGCCAGCAGCCCCGGAGGGGTTGGGACTAATGAAAAACTGTTTTTT. As protein: CASSPGGVGTNEKLFF.

The chain joins TRBV5-1 to TRBJ1-6, with D perhaps TRBD1 (6 bases). Germline V gives CDR1 SGHRS, CDR2 YFSETQ. Trimming removed 3 bases from V and 0 bases from J, with 10 bases in between. The CDR3 has 16 amino acids. CDR3 bases: TGCGCCAGCAGCTCAGGACAGAGCTCCTATAATTCACCCCTCCACTTT. Translating it yields CASSSGQSSYNSPLHF.

This clone has just a few counts. The chain recombines TRBV7-6 with TRBJ2-1; perhaps TRBD2 as D (5 bases). The CDR3 spans 14 residues. The germline V gene has CDR1 SGHVS and CDR2 FNYEAQ. Trimming stripped 5 bases from V and 4 bases from J, with 12 bases between. DNA for the CDR3: TGTGCCAGCAGCCCCCAGAGCGGTTACAATGAGCAGTTCTTC. This codes for CASSPQSGYNEQFF. The complete variable domain, with remaining parts taken from reference TRBV7-6 and TRBJ2-1, reads GAGVSQSPRYKVTKRGQDVALRCDPISGHVSLYWYRQALGQGPEFLTYFNYEAQQDKSGLPNDRFSAERPEGSISTLTIQRTEQRDSAMYRCASSPQSGYNEQFFGPGTRLTVL.

This clone showed up just a few times. The chain employs TRBV11-2 and TRBJ2-1; possible D gene TRBD1, 5 bases. Germline V gene sequence: CDR1 SGHAT, CDR2 FQNNGV. This CDR3 has 14 residues. V was cut by 4 bases and J by 6 bases, with 13 bases left in between. For the CDR3, the DNA is TGTGCCAGCAGCTGGGTTAGGCAGGGCAATGAGCAGTTCTTC. It yields the protein CASSWVRQGNEQFF.

This clone has just a few counts. The chain links TRBV6-4 to TRBJ1-1; D gene unclear. The CDR3 spans 15 residues. Trimming cost V 0 bases and J 0 bases, with 8 bases left between them. The germline gives CDR1 MRHNA, CDR2 SNTAGT. CDR3 protein: CASSDSPGMNTEAFF. CDR3 nucleotide sequence: TGTGCCAGCAGTGACTCGCCGGGGATGAACACTGAAGCTTTCTTT.

The chain employs TRBV11-2 and TRBJ1-2; the D is unclear. The CDR3 has 14 amino acids. The V end was cut by 6 bases, the J end by 5 bases, with 16 bases between. CDR1 is SGHAT and CDR2 is FQNNGV in the germline V gene. The CDR3 nucleotides are TGTGCCAGCAGTTTTAAGCCCCGGGGATATGGCTACACCTTC. Its translation is CASSFKPRGYGYTF. Together with reference TRBV11-2 and TRBJ1-2, the CDR3 gives the full variable domain: EAGVAQSPRYKIIEKRQSVAFWCNPISGHATLYWYQQILGQGPKLLIQFQNNGVVDDSQLPKDRFSAERLKGVDSTLKIQPAKLEDSAVYLCASSFKPRGYGYTFGSGTRLTVV.

The chain carries TRBV2 and TRBJ1-4; TRBD1 matches at 8 bases. The germline gives CDR1 SNHLY, CDR2 FYNNEI. This CDR3 region has 14 residues. V trimming: 7 bases; J trimming: 5 bases; junction bases outside the gene matches: 6. CDR3 sequence reads: CASNNDRGNEKLFF. For the CDR3, the DNA is TGTGCCAGCAACAACGACAGGGGAAATGAAAAACTGTTTTTT.